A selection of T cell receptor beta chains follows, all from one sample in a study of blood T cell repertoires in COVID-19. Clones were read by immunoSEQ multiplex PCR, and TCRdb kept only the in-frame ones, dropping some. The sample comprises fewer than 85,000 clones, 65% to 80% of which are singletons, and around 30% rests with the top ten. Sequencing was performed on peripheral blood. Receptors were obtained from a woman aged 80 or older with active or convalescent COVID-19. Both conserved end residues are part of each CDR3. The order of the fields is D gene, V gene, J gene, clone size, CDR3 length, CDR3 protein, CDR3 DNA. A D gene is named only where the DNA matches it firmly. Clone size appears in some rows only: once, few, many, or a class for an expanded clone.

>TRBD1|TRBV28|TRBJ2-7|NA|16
CASSLHPGTGGYEQYF
TGTGCCAGCAGTTTGCATCCGGGGACAGGGGGCTACGAGCAGTACTTC
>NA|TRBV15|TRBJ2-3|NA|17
CATSSSRVASSTDTQYF
TGTGCCACCAGCAGTTCCAGGGTTGCCTCGAGCACAGATACGCAGTATTTT
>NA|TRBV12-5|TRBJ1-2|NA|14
CASGLVPGLFGYTF
TGTGCTAGTGGTTTGGTCCCAGGGCTGTTCGGCTACACCTTC
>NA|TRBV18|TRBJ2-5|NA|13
CASSDSVGKTQYF
TGTGCCAGCTCCGACTCGGTCGGGAAGACCCAGTACTTC
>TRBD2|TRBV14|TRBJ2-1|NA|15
CASSPSGGTNNEQFF
TGTGCCAGCAGTCCAAGCGGGGGGACTAACAATGAGCAGTTCTTC
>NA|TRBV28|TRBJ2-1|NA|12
CASSPPYNEQFF
TGTGCCAGCAGTCCCCCTTACAATGAGCAGTTCTTC
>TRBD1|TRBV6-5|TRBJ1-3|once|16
CASSSGTGPSGNTIYF
TGTGCCAGCAGTTCCGGGACAGGACCCTCTGGAAACACCATATATTTT
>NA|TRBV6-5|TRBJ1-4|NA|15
CASKGGGGTNEKLFF
TGTGCCAGCAAAGGGGGAGGGGGAACTAATGAAAAACTGTTTTTT
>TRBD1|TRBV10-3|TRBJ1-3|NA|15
CAIRENRGAGNTIYF
TGTGCCATCAGGGAAAACAGGGGAGCTGGAAACACCATATATTTT
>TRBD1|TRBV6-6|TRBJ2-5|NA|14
CASSWTGGRETQYF
TGTGCCAGCTCATGGACAGGGGGCCGAGAGACCCAGTACTTC
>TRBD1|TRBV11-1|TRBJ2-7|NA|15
CASSLETGDFYEQYF
TGTGCCAGCAGCTTAGAGACAGGGGATTTCTACGAGCAGTACTTC
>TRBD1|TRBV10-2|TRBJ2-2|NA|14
CASSWDRGSGELFF
TGCGCCAGCAGTTGGGACAGGGGAAGCGGGGAGCTGTTTTTT
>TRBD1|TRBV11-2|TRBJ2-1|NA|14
CASSNIPGTGSGFF
TGTGCCAGCAGCAATATACCCGGGACAGGGTCGGGGTTCTTC
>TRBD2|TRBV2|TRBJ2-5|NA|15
CASSPGGGSEETQYF
TGTGCCAGCAGCCCCGGGGGGGGGTCTGAAGAGACCCAGTACTTC
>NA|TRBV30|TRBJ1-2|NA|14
CAWYGIGGWYGYTF
TGTGCCTGGTACGGGATCGGGGGTTGGTATGGCTACACCTTC
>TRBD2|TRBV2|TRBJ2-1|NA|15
CASRIAGGQNNEQFF
TGTGCCAGCAGGATAGCGGGGGGGCAGAACAATGAGCAGTTCTTC
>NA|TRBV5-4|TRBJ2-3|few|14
CASSLQRSTDTQYF
TGTGCCAGCAGCTTGCAGCGGAGCACAGATACGCAGTATTTT
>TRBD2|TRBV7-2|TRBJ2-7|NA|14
CASRGLAGGHEQYF
TGTGCCAGCAGGGGACTAGCGGGGGGCCACGAGCAGTACTTC
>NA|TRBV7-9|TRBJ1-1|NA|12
CASSLVATEAFF
TGTGCCAGCAGCTTAGTGGCCACTGAAGCTTTCTTT
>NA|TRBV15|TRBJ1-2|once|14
CATSRDLTNYGYTF
TGTGCCACCAGCAGAGATTTAACTAACTATGGCTACACCTTC
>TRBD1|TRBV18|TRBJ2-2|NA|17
CASSLYQRTGDTGELFF
TGTGCCAGCTCACTCTATCAGAGGACAGGGGACACCGGGGAGCTGTTTTTT
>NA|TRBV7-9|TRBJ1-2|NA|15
CASSPYRQANYGYTF
TGTGCCAGCAGCCCATACCGACAGGCCAACTATGGCTACACCTTC
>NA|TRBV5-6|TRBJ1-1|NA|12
CASSRGSTEAFF
TGTGCCAGCAGCAGGGGGAGCACTGAAGCTTTCTTT
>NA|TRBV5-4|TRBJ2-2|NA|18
CASSLESSGSPITGELFF
TGTGCCAGCAGCTTGGAGTCATCAGGGTCCCCAATCACCGGGGAGCTGTTTTTT
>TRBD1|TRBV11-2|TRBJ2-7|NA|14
CASSLGTGGYEQYF
TGTGCCAGCAGCTTAGGAACAGGGGGCTACGAGCAGTACTTC
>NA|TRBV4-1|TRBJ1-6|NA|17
CASSQAGQLLTNSPLHF
TGCGCCAGCAGCCAAGCCGGACAGCTCCTTACCAATTCACCCCTCCACTTT
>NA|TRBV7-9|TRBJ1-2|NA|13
CASSPLPLYGYTF
TGTGCCAGCAGCCCCCTCCCCCTCTATGGCTACACCTTC
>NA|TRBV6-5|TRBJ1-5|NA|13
CASRDSNNQPQHF
TGTGCCAGCAGGGACAGCAACAATCAGCCCCAGCATTTT